This note documents a single TCR beta chain sequence. Its antigen is currently unknown. V was pared by 4 bases and J by 7 bases, with 6 bases of the junction left unmatched. The CDR3 spans 14 residues. Germline CDR1 reads LNHDA; CDR2 reads SQIVND (reference sequence). Focal radiation with ipilimumab CTLA-4 blockade was given to patients with chemo-refractory metastatic non-small-cell lung cancer. The data derive from a study of radiotherapy plus CTLA-4 blockade in lung cancer. About the research overall: Of the patients, more than 15% showed objective responses and roughly 30% attained disease control. Study-level points and caveats: The best predictor of response was reported to be early blood T cell clone dynamics, with interferon-beta. TCR clones from tumors expanded in blood after radiotherapy plus ipilimumab.

Sequencing was performed with immunoSEQ multiplex PCR; in TCRdb, only in-frame clones are kept and a portion is missing. The table lists fewer than 55,000 clones, 75% to 80% of them singletons. The V call is TRBV19, the J call TRBJ1-1; 10 bases are a match to TRBD1. The receptor was isolated from a human donor with non-small cell lung cancer whose response to radiotherapy plus ipilimumab could not be evaluated. Specimen: peripheral blood, collected from a patient treated with radiotherapy plus ipilimumab. The CDR3 DNA reads TGTGCCAGTAGTAGACCCGACAGGGGGCTTGAAGCTTTCTTT. Translation: CASSRPDRGLEAFF. Filled out from reference TRBV19 and TRBJ1-1, the complete variable domain reads DGGITQSPKYLFRKEGQNVTLSCEQNLNHDAMYWYRQDPGQGLRLIYYSQIVNDFQKGDIAEGYSVSREKKESFPLTVTSAQKNPTAFYLCASSRPDRGLEAFFGQGTRLTVV.